Listed here are 22 T cell receptor beta chains from one sample, sequenced in a study of blood T cell repertoires in COVID-19. Profiled with immunoSEQ multiplex PCR; TCRdb holds only in-frame clones, not every one. This sample carries roughly 70,000 clones, just over 90% of them seen once, and the ten largest clones take about 2.5%. The sample taken for sequencing was peripheral blood. The receptors shown here come from a man in his fifties or sixties with COVID-19, enrolled during active disease.

CDR3 DNA: TGCGCCAGCAGCTTCAGACAGGGTTTCGGGGAGCTGTTTTTT. Protein: CASSFRQGFGELFF. This sequence joins TRBV5-1 and TRBJ2-2; 7 nucleotides agree with TRBD1. Germline V gene data show CDR1 as SGHRS and CDR2 as YFSETQ. This CDR3 contains 14 residues. The J segment lost 7 bases and the V segment lost 2 bases, leaving 5 bases of the junction unmatched.

This clone was counted a few times. This chain joins TRBV7-9 and TRBJ1-5; D is possibly TRBD1 (6 bases). The germline V gene has CDR1 SEHNR and CDR2 FQNEAQ (reference sequence). Trimming removed 1 base from V and 0 bases from J, with 13 bases in between. This CDR3 contains 17 residues. In DNA, the CDR3 is TGTGCCAGCAGCTTAGGTGGGACATTATATAGCAATCAGCCCCAGCATTTT. Residues: CASSLGGTLYSNQPQHF. Full variable domain (missing parts from reference TRBV7-9 and TRBJ1-5): DTGVSQNPRHKITKRGQNVTFRCDPISEHNRLYWYRQTLGQGPEFLTYFQNEAQLEKSRLLSDRFSAERPKGSFSTLEIQRTEQGDSAMYLCASSLGGTLYSNQPQHFGDGTRLSIL.

The chain joins TRBV15 to TRBJ2-1, with 8 bases that match TRBD2. CDR3 size: 16 residues. Germline CDR1 and CDR2: LNHNV and YYDKDF (reference sequence). V trimming: 1 base; J trimming: 5 bases; junction bases outside the gene matches: 7. In nucleotides, the CDR3 is TGTGCCACCAGCAGAGTCTTAGCGGGATTAAACAATGAGCAGTTCTTC. This gives the protein CATSRVLAGLNNEQFF.

J is TRBJ2-1 and V is TRBV3-1 (or the pseudogene TRBV3-2), with 10 bases lining up with TRBD2. Germline V lookup: CDR1 LGHDT, CDR2 YNNKEL (reference sequence). J gave up 10 bases and V 2 bases, and 11 bases lay outside the gene matches. CDR3 size: 16 residues. CDR3 residues: CASSQKSASGRGEQFF. For the CDR3, the DNA is TGTGCCAGCAGCCAAAAATCGGCTAGCGGGAGAGGAGAGCAGTTCTTC.

V gene TRBV4-1 combines with J gene TRBJ2-2, with D possibly TRBD2 on 6 matching bases. Trimming shortened V by 0 bases and J by 0 bases, and 14 bases separated the two germline ends. Germline-derived CDR1 and CDR2 are MGHRA and YSYEKL. This CDR3 comprises 18 residues. CDR3 coding DNA: TGCGCCAGCAGCCAAGATTGGTTTGGGGAGGCGAACACCGGGGAGCTGTTTTTT. This codes for CASSQDWFGEANTGELFF.

The rearrangement links TRBV30 to TRBJ1-2; 10 bases are shared with TRBD1. The CDR3 covers 13 residues. V lost 2 bases and J lost 8; bases outside the gene matches: 5. Germline V lookup: CDR1 GTSNPN, CDR2 SVGIG (reference sequence). The CDR3 nucleotides read TGTGCCTGGAGTCCGGGACAGGGGAACGGCTACACCTTC. Encoded protein: CAWSPGQGNGYTF.

The V gene is TRBV18, the J gene TRBJ2-7; a possible D gene is TRBD1 (6 bases). V was cut by 4 bases and J by 0 bases, with 10 bases left in between. The CDR3 loop spans 14 amino acids. Germline V lookup: CDR1 KGHSH, CDR2 LQKENI. The CDR3 region has the DNA TGTGCCAGCTCACGAACGGACAGCTCCTACGAGCAGTACTTC. This encodes CASSRTDSSYEQYF.

The rearrangement uses TRBV10-3 and TRBJ2-5, with 11 nucleotides matching TRBD1. The CDR3 contains 14 residues. Per germline, CDR1 ENHRY and CDR2 SYGVKD. V shed 6 bases, J shed 3 bases, and the junction held 3 bases outside the gene matches. The CDR3 protein is CAIREGQGEETQYF. The CDR3 nucleotides read TGTGCCATCAGAGAGGGACAGGGGGAAGAGACCCAGTACTTC.

V and J are TRBV6-1 and TRBJ2-1; tentatively, D is TRBD2 (6 bases). Trimming removed 2 bases from V and 8 bases from J, with 22 bases in between. This CDR3 is 17 amino acids long. CDR1 MNHNS and CDR2 SASEGT come from the germline V gene. The CDR3: CASSEILATSTGYEQFF. The CDR3 DNA reads TGTGCCAGCAGTGAAATCCTAGCGACCTCGACGGGGTATGAGCAGTTCTTC.

This clone was seen a few times. The chain employs TRBV19 and TRBJ1-2; the match to TRBD1 covers 8 bases. The CDR3 has 14 amino acids. The germline V gene has CDR1 LNHDA and CDR2 SQIVND (reference sequence). With 2 bases clipped from V and 8 bases from J, the junction kept 7 bases outside the gene matches. The CDR3 nucleotides read TGTGCCAGTAGTATACTGGGACAGGCTAACGGCTACACCTTC. Its translation: CASSILGQANGYTF.

This clone was found once. The same CDR3 also results from other DNA sequences found in this sample. The chain employs TRBV7-3 and TRBJ2-3, with TRBD2 identical over 9 bases. The J segment lost 2 bases and the V segment lost 5 bases, leaving 5 bases of the junction unmatched. There are 15 residues in the CDR3. Germline CDR1 reads SGHTA; CDR2 reads FQGTGA. The DNA for the CDR3 is TGTGCCAGCAGCCGAGCGGGAGGCTCCACAGATACGCAGTATTTT. This translates into CASSRAGGSTDTQYF. Full variable domain (rest looked up from reference TRBV7-3 and TRBJ2-3): GAGVSQTPSNKVTEKGKYVELRCDPISGHTALYWYRQSLGQGPEFLIYFQGTGAADDSGLPNDRFFAVRPEGSVSTLKIQRTERGDSAVYLCASSRAGGSTDTQYFGPGTRLTVL.

This sequence joins TRBV6-5 and TRBJ1-2; D might be TRBD1 (5 bases). The CDR3 loop spans 16 amino acids. V was pared by 4 bases and J by 2 bases, with 17 bases between. Germline-derived CDR1 and CDR2 are MNHEY and SVGAGI. The CDR3 is CASSSRGTRGNYGYTF. The CDR3 nucleotides are TGTGCCAGCAGTTCCCGGGGGACCCGAGGGAACTATGGCTACACCTTC.

V and J are TRBV11-2 and TRBJ2-5; no reliable D call. V gave up 5 bases and J gave up 5 bases, with 9 bases separating them. CDR1 is SGHAT and CDR2 is FQNNGV in the germline V gene. The CDR3 runs to 12 residues. DNA for the CDR3: TGTGCCAGCAGCGCTGCGAGGGAGACCCAGTACTTC. Its protein product is CASSAARETQYF.

In the case of this clone: The same CDR3 also results from other DNA sequences found in this sample. This sequence joins TRBV11-2 and TRBJ2-1; D remains ambiguous. V dropped 5 bases and J dropped 7 bases, with 9 bases sitting between them. The CDR3 spans 12 residues. Germline V lookup: CDR1 SGHAT, CDR2 FQNNGV. This CDR3 reads CASSPLANEQFF. For the CDR3, the DNA is TGTGCCAGCAGCCCGCTTGCGAATGAGCAGTTCTTC.

This chain joins TRBV30 and TRBJ2-7; 7 bases map to TRBD1. With V trimmed by 5 bases and J by 7 bases, 11 bases remained unmatched. The CDR3 is made up of 13 amino acids. Germline CDR1 is GTSNPN and CDR2 is SVGIG (reference sequence). The CDR3 is CAWGRGPLLEQYV. CDR3 nucleotide sequence: TGTGCCTGGGGAAGGGGGCCCCTCCTGGAGCAGTACGTC.

The chain recombines TRBV2 with TRBJ1-5; 8 positions agree with TRBD1. After removal of 6 bases from V and 2 bases from J, the junction contained 6 bases not matched to a gene. This CDR3 spans 15 amino acids. Germline V CDR1 and CDR2: SNHLY, FYNNEI. The CDR3, as DNA: TGTGCCAGCAGGCAGGGGGCGGATCGCAATCAGCCCCAGCATTTT. This translates into CASRQGADRNQPQHF.

This sequence joins TRBV6-1 and TRBJ2-1; 11 bases align to TRBD2. The CDR3 is 17 amino acids. Unmatched junction bases numbered 5, after V lost 4 bases and J lost 0 bases. CDR1 is MNHNS and CDR2 is SASEGT in the germline V gene. Here the CDR3 reads CASSATSGRLSYNEQFF. The CDR3 DNA sequence: TGTGCCAGCAGTGCAACTAGCGGGAGACTCTCCTACAATGAGCAGTTCTTC.

The chain combines TRBV12-3 or TRBV12-4 with TRBJ2-1; TRBD1 might be the D (6 bases). V gave up 1 base and J gave up 13 bases, with 11 bases separating them. The CDR3 is 12 residues long. Here the CDR3 reads CASSLDRADQFF. Written as DNA, the CDR3 is TGTGCCAGCAGTTTAGACAGGGCAGACCAGTTCTTC.

This chain links TRBV6-1 with TRBJ1-4; the D gene is possibly TRBD1 (6 bases). Germline CDR1 MNHNS, CDR2 SASEGT. V was pared by 3 bases and J by 2 bases, with 13 bases between. This CDR3 is built from 16 residues. The CDR3 DNA reads as TGTGCCAGCAGTGATCCACAGGGCCCTACTAATGAAAAACTGTTTTTT. As protein: CASSDPQGPTNEKLFF.

The chain couples TRBV29-1 to TRBJ2-5; the D is unclear. The CDR3 length is 10 residues. Germline CDR1 is SQVTM and CDR2 is ANQGSEA. Trimming removed 6 bases at V and 2 bases at J, with 4 bases between. CDR3 sequence reads: CSVEQETQYF. CDR3 sequence (DNA): TGCAGCGTCGAGCAAGAGACCCAGTACTTC.

This chain links TRBV10-3 with TRBJ2-2; TRBD1 is a possible D gene (6 bases). The germline V and J ends were trimmed by 11 bases and 0 bases, with 10 bases remaining between them. CDR1 is ENHRY and CDR2 is SYGVKD in the germline V gene. The CDR3 runs to 13 residues. The CDR3 sequence: CALQGTNTGELFF. The CDR3 DNA reads TGTGCCCTACAGGGTACGAACACCGGGGAGCTGTTTTTT.

The V gene is TRBV12-3 or TRBV12-4, the J gene TRBJ2-7; D is ambiguous. The CDR3 runs 12 residues. V was shortened by 5 bases and J by 3 bases, with 8 bases between the two germline ends. CDR3 amino acids: CASSARNYEQYF. The CDR3 DNA reads as TGTGCCAGCAGTGCCAGGAACTACGAGCAGTACTTC.